The rows below give T cell receptor beta chains drawn from one sample of a study of blood T cell repertoires in COVID-19. Data came from immunoSEQ multiplex PCR; TCRdb stores just in-frame clones and leaves some out. This sample carries around 250,000 clones, roughly nine tenths of them seen once, and the ten largest clones take approximately 1.2%. Sequencing was done on a sample of PBMCs or T cells enriched from blood (not recorded which). Receptors originate from a human donor in a cohort exposed to, infected with or recovered from COVID-19 (not recorded which). The donor label of this sample is uncertain. The conserved cysteine and the conserved F or W are not part of the CDR3 here. Only part of the rows carry a size: once, few, many, or a class if the clone is expanded.

size	V	J	CDR3
-	TRBV7-6	TRBJ2-1	ASSRLPLAETYNEQF
-	TRBV23-1	TRBJ1-5	ASSQSGQGALSNQPQH
-	TRBV4-2	TRBJ1-2	ASSQSGVYGYT
-	TRBV5-6	TRBJ2-7	ASAGTFSYEQY
-	TRBV11-2	TRBJ1-2	ASSLDPPRGYT
-	TRBV30	TRBJ1-2	ALKRDRGEFYGYT
-	TRBV9	TRBJ1-1	ASSVEAGLNTEAF
-	TRBV9	TRBJ2-1	ASSGHDRGGPDEQF
-	TRBV18	TRBJ2-2	ASSPGQINTGELF
once	TRBV5-1	TRBJ2-3	ASSYSGSTDTQY
-	TRBV6-1	TRBJ1-2	ASSEALGGVDGYT
-	TRBV19	TRBJ1-1	ASSVFGSAF
few	TRBV19	TRBJ1-1	ASSSGNSYMNTEAF
-	TRBV11-2	TRBJ2-1	ASSLGQGNEQF
-	TRBV25-1	TRBJ1-5	ASSDAQGDSENQPQH
once	TRBV27	TRBJ1-5	ASSLSRQGNQPQH
-	TRBV9	TRBJ1-1	ASSFAGQGETEAF
-	TRBV19	TRBJ1-5	ASTRGNQPQH
-	TRBV19	TRBJ2-1	ASSTSGRDTYNEQF
-	TRBV19	TRBJ2-7	ASSIGAGATYEQY
-	TRBV29-1	TRBJ1-1	SVAGPRVNTEAF
-	TRBV21-1	TRBJ2-3	ASRRQGGRDTQY
-	TRBV9	TRBJ1-1	ASSGPGQGLTEAF
-	TRBV5-4	TRBJ2-1	ASSLDRGVYNEQF
-	TRBV7-8	TRBJ1-2	ASSLLRQGHGYT